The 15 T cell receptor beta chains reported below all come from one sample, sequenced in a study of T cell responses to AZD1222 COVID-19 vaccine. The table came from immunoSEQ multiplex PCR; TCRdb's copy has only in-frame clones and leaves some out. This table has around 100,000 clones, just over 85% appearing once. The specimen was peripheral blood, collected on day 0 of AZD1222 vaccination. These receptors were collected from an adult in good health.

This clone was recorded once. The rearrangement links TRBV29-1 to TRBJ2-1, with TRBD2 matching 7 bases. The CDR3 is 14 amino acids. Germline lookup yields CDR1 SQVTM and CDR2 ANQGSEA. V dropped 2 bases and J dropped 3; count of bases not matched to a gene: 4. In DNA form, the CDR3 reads TGCAGCGTTGAAAGGCCTAGCGGCTACAATGAGCAGTTCTTC. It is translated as CSVERPSGYNEQFF.

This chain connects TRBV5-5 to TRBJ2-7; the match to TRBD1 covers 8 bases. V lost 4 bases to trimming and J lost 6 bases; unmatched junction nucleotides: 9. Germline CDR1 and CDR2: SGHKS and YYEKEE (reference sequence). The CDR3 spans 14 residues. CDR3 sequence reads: CASSITGGRPEQYF. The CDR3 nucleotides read TGTGCCAGCAGCATCACAGGGGGGCGACCCGAGCAGTACTTC. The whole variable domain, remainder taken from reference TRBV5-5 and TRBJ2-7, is DAGVTQSPTHLIKTRGQQVTLRCSPISGHKSVSWYQQVLGQGPQFIFQYYEKEERGRGNFPDRFSARQFPNYSSELNVNALLLGDSALYLCASSITGGRPEQYFGPGTRLTVT.

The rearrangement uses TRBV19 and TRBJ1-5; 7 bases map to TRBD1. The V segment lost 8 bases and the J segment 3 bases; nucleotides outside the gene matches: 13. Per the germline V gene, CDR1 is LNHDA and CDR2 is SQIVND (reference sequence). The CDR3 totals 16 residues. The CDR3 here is CASRTGGASFNQPQHF. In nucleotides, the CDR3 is TGTGCCAGTCGGACAGGAGGAGCAAGTTTCAATCAGCCCCAGCATTTT.

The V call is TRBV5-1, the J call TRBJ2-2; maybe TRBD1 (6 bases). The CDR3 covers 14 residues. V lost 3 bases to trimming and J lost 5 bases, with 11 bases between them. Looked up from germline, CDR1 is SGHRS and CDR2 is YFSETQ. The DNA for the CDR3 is TGCGCCAGCAGCTCCCAGGGGAATACCGGGGAGCTGTTTTTT. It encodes CASSSQGNTGELFF.

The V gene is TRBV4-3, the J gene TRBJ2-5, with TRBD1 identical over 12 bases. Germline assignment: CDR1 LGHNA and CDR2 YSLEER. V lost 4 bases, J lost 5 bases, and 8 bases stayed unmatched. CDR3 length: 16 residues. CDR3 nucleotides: TGCGCCAGCAGCCTCATCTGGGGACAGGGGGCGGAGACCCAGTACTTC. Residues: CASSLIWGQGAETQYF.

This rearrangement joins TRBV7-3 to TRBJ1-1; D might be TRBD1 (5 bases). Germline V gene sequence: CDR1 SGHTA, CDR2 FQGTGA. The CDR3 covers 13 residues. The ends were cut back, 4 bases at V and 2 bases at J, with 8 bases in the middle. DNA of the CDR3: TGTGCCAGCAGCTGGGGGACCAACACTGAAGCTTTCTTT. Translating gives CASSWGTNTEAFF.

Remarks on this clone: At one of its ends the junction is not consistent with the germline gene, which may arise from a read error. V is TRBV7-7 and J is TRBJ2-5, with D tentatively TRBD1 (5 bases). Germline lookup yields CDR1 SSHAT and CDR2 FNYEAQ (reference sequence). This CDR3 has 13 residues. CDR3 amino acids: CASSLGVEETQYF. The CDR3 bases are TGTGCTAGCAGCTTAGGGGTGGAAGAGACCCAGTACTTC.

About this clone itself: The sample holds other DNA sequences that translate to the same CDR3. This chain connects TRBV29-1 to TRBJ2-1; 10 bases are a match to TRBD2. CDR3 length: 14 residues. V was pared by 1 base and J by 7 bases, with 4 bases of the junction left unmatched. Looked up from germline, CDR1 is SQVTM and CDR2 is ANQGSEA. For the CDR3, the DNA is TGCAGCGTTGAAGGGCTAGCGGGGGTAAATGAGCAGTTCTTC. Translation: CSVEGLAGVNEQFF.

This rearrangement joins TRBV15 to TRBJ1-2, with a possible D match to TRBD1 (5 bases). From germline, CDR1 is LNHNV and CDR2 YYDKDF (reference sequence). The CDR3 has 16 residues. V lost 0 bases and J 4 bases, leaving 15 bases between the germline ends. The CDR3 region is CATSRDWAREGYGYTF. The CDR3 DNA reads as TGTGCCACCAGCAGAGATTGGGCCAGGGAAGGCTATGGCTACACCTTC. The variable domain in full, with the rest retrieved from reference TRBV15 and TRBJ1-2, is DAMVIQNPRYQVTQFGKPVTLSCSQTLNHNVMYWYQQKSSQAPKLLFHYYDKDFNNEADTPDNFQSRRPNTSFCFLDIRSPGLGDTAMYLCATSRDWAREGYGYTFGSGTRLTVV.

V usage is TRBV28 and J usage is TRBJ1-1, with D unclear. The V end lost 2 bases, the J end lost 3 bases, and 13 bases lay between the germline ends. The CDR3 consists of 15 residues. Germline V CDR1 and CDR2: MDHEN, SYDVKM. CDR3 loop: CASSLRPLLDTEAFF. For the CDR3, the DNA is TGTGCCAGCAGTTTAAGGCCCCTCTTAGACACTGAAGCTTTCTTT. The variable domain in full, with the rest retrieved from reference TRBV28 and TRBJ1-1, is DVKVTQSSRYLVKRTGEKVFLECVQDMDHENMFWYRQDPGLGLRLIYFSYDVKMKEKGDIPEGYSVSREKKERFSLILESASTNQTSMYLCASSLRPLLDTEAFFGQGTRLTVV.

The CDR3 DNA sequence: TGTGCCAGCAGCTTAGGAGACGGGACAGGGCGGGAGACCCAGTACTTC. Translating gives CASSLGDGTGRETQYF. The genes are TRBV5-6 and TRBJ2-5; 9 bases match TRBD1. Germline assignment: CDR1 SGHDT and CDR2 YYEEEE. V was pared by 2 bases and J by 5 bases, with 10 bases of the junction left unmatched. The CDR3 has 16 amino acids.

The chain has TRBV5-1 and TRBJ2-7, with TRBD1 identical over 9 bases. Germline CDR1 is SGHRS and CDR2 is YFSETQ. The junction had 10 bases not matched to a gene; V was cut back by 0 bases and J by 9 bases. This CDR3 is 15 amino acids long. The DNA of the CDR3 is TGCGCCAGCAGCTTGGAGGGGACAGGGCTGCTGGGGCAGTACTTC. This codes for CASSLEGTGLLGQYF.

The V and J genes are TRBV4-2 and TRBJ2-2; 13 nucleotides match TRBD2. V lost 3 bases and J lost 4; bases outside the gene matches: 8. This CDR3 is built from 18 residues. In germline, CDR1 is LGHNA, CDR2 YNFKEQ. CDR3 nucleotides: TGTGCCAGCAGCCAGGAACTAGCGGGGGGGCTCGGCACCGGGGAGCTGTTTTTT. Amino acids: CASSQELAGGLGTGELFF.

CDR3 nucleotide sequence: TGTGCCAGCAAAGGCAGGACGGGGCTATACACTGAAGCTTTCTTT. Translating gives CASKGRTGLYTEAFF. The chain has TRBV6-5 and TRBJ1-1; possibly TRBD1 for D (5 bases). Germline CDR1 is MNHEY and CDR2 is SVGAGI. The CDR3 has 15 amino acids. Trimming took off 7 bases at V and 3 bases at J, with 18 bases between the two ends.

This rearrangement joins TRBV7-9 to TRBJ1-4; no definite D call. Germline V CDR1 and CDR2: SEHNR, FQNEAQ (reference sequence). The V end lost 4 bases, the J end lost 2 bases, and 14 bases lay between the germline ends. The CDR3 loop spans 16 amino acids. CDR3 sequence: CASSSSGGGTNEKLFF. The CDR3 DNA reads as TGTGCCAGCAGCTCTTCAGGCGGTGGGACTAATGAAAAACTGTTTTTT.